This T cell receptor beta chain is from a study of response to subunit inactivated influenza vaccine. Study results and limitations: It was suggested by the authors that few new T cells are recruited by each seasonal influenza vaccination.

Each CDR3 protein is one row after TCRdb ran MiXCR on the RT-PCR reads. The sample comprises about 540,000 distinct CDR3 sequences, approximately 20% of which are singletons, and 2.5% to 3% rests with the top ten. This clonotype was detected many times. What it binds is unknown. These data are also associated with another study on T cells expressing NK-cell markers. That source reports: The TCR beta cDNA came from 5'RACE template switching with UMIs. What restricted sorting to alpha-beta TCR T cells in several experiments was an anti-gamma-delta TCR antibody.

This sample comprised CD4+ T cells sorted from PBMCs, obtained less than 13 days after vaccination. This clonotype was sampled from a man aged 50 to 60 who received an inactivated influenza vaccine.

In nucleotides, the CDR3 is TGTGCCAGCAGCTTAGGCGCTGGGGGGGGCTACAATGAGCAGTTCTTC. Protein sequence: CASSLGAGGGYNEQFF. The rearrangement joins TRBV7-6 to TRBJ2-1; 7 bases fit TRBD2. Germline CDR1 and CDR2: SGHVS and FNYEAQ. Trimming took 1 base from V and 3 from J; bases not matched to a gene: 6. This CDR3 is built from 16 residues.